This is a list of T cell receptor beta chains from one sample in a study of response to subunit inactivated influenza vaccine. TCRdb reprocessed the RT-PCR reads with MiXCR, giving one entry per CDR3 protein. This sample yields about 540,000 distinct CDR3 sequences, of which roughly 25% are seen a single time; 2.8% belongs to the top ten. Another study also made use of these data, one on T cells expressing NK-cell markers.

This specimen consisted of CD4+ T cells sorted from PBMCs, obtained about 12 days after vaccination. These receptors came from a man aged 50-59 years who received an inactivated influenza vaccine. Both conserved end residues are part of each CDR3. A D gene is named only where the DNA matches it firmly. Clone size appears in some rows only: once, few, many, or a class for an expanded clone.

clone_size	d_call	j_call	v_call	cdr3_aa	cdr3_nt
-	TRBD1	TRBJ1-1	TRBV7-9	CASSLITGENTEAFF	TGTGCCAGCAGCTTAATCACAGGGGAGAACACTGAAGCTTTCTTT
-	-	TRBJ1-2	TRBV12-3/TRBV12-4	CASSPGFGAAYGYTF	TGTGCCAGCAGCCCCGGGTTCGGGGCCGCCTATGGCTACACCTTC
many	-	TRBJ1-6	TRBV2	CASTQNSPLHF	TGTGCCAGCACGCAGAATTCACCCCTCCACTTT
many	-	TRBJ1-5	TRBV5-1	CASSLDAGDNQPQHF	TGCGCCAGCAGCTTGGATGCCGGGGACAATCAGCCCCAGCATTTT
many	TRBD1	TRBJ2-1	TRBV12-3/TRBV12-4	CASSNGQATYTEQFF	TGTGCCAGCAGTAACGGACAGGCAACCTACACTGAGCAGTTCTTC
-	-	TRBJ2-7	TRBV7-2	CASSLDVLYYEQYF	TGTGCCAGCAGCTTAGATGTCCTCTACTACGAGCAGTACTTC
-	-	TRBJ1-3	TRBV30	CAWSRDLGNTIYF	TGTGCCTGGAGCAGGGATCTTGGAAACACCATATATTTT
-	TRBD2	TRBJ2-7	TRBV20-1	CSAMKPGLAGPLTEQYF	TGCAGTGCTATGAAACCGGGACTAGCGGGACCTTTAACCGAGCAGTACTTC
few	-	TRBJ1-1	TRBV5-1	CASSKDPQNTEAFF	TGCGCCAGCAGCAAGGACCCCCAGAACACTGAAGCTTTCTTT
-	-	TRBJ2-1	TRBV6-4	CASSPLPGNEQFF	TGTGCCAGCAGTCCTCTCCCGGGTAATGAGCAGTTCTTC
-	-	TRBJ2-2	TRBV12-3/TRBV12-4	CASSSWTANTGELFF	TGTGCCAGCAGTTCATGGACTGCGAACACCGGGGAGCTGTTTTTT
once	TRBD1	TRBJ2-7	TRBV4-1	CASSPTGARSYEQYF	TGCGCCAGCAGCCCCACAGGGGCACGCTCCTACGAGCAGTACTTC
many	-	TRBJ1-1	TRBV10-3	CAISNKLQNTEAFF	TGTGCCATCAGTAATAAATTACAGAACACTGAAGCTTTCTTT
-	-	TRBJ1-1	TRBV7-2	CASSLGRGKGGEAFF	TGTGCCAGCAGCTTAGGGAGGGGAAAAGGTGGTGAAGCTTTCTTT
-	-	TRBJ1-1	TRBV5-6	CASSLGTGGAGTEAFF	TGTGCCAGCAGCTTGGGGACGGGGGGCGCGGGCACTGAAGCTTTCTTT
-	-	TRBJ1-2	TRBV4-2	CASSLGTQSYGYTF	TGTGCCAGCAGCCTCGGAACGCAATCCTATGGCTACACCTTC
-	TRBD2	TRBJ2-7	TRBV6-5	CASSYTSGRGPYEQYF	TGTGCCAGCAGTTACACCAGCGGGAGGGGTCCCTACGAGCAGTACTTC
few	TRBD2	TRBJ2-2	TRBV7-2	CASSWFGRGGAGELFF	TGTGCCAGCAGCTGGTTTGGGCGGGGGGGAGCCGGGGAGCTGTTTTTT
-	-	TRBJ2-1	TRBV4-2	CASSQVGGLIYNEQFF	TGTGCCAGCAGCCAAGTCGGCGGATTAATCTACAATGAGCAGTTCTTC
few	-	TRBJ2-5	TRBV12-3/TRBV12-4	CASTPTMGQGQETQYF	TGTGCCAGCACCCCTACGATGGGACAAGGACAAGAGACCCAGTACTTC
few	TRBD2	TRBJ2-1	TRBV10-3	CAISDRVLASGVGEQFF	TGTGCCATCAGTGATCGAGTTCTGGCTAGCGGGGTTGGTGAGCAGTTCTTC
-	-	TRBJ1-2	TRBV5-1	CASSLRTDNYGYTF	TGCGCCAGCAGCCTACGGACAGATAACTATGGCTACACCTTC
-	-	TRBJ1-2	TRBV27	CASSPTILSPGYTF	TGTGCCAGCAGTCCAACCATTCTCTCTCCTGGCTACACCTTC
few	-	TRBJ1-2	TRBV18	CASSPKPNYGYTF	TGTGCCAGCTCACCAAAGCCGAACTATGGCTACACCTTC
few	-	TRBJ2-5	TRBV12-3/TRBV12-4	CASSLDGPGETQYF	TGTGCCAGCAGTTTGGACGGACCGGGGGAGACCCAGTACTTC
many	-	TRBJ1-5	TRBV20-1	CSASRGAGQPQHF	TGCAGTGCCTCTAGGGGGGCCGGTCAGCCCCAGCATTTT
many	-	TRBJ2-7	TRBV7-6	CASSLVPGATEQYF	TGTGCCAGCAGCTTAGTCCCAGGGGCGACCGAGCAGTACTTC
-	-	TRBJ2-1	TRBV20-1	CSARDLRGHNEQFF	TGCAGTGCTAGAGACTTGCGGGGACACAATGAGCAGTTCTTC
-	-	TRBJ1-4	TRBV7-2	CASSEGSQRLFF	TGTGCCAGCAGCGAGGGCTCGCAAAGGCTGTTTTTT
few	TRBD1	TRBJ2-5	TRBV9	CASTRTGGFGETQYF	TGTGCCAGCACCAGGACAGGGGGCTTTGGAGAGACCCAGTACTTC
-	-	TRBJ2-2	TRBV29-1	CSVGLGTNTGELFF	TGCAGCGTTGGCCTCGGGACGAACACCGGGGAGCTGTTTTTT
many	TRBD1	TRBJ1-6	TRBV7-2	CATGTGASSSYNSPLHF	TGTGCCACCGGGACAGGGGCTTCGAGCTCCTATAATTCACCCCTCCACTTT
-	-	TRBJ1-2	TRBV24-1	CATSDTSTGAGGYTF	TGTGCCACCAGTGATACGTCGACAGGAGCTGGTGGCTACACCTTC
few	-	TRBJ2-1	TRBV20-1	CSASSGGLSNEQFF	TGCAGTGCTAGTTCCGGGGGGCTCTCCAATGAGCAGTTCTTC
-	-	TRBJ2-7	TRBV7-2	CASSLEDGYYEQYF	TGTGCCAGCAGCTTAGAAGACGGATACTACGAGCAGTACTTC
few	-	TRBJ1-4	TRBV7-6	CASSSTSWGEKLFF	TGTGCCAGCAGCTCCACATCCTGGGGTGAAAAACTGTTTTTT
-	-	TRBJ1-5	TRBV6-1	CASRLRGGSQPQHF	TGTGCCAGCAGACTGAGGGGGGGGAGTCAGCCCCAGCATTTT
many	-	TRBJ2-6	TRBV12-3/TRBV12-4	CASSPPRGAFLGSGANVLTF	TGTGCCAGCAGCCCGCCACGGGGCGCTTTCCTAGGGTCTGGGGCCAACGTCCTGACTTTC
-	TRBD2	TRBJ2-7	TRBV10-3	CAISAGRATEAREQYF	TGTGCCATCAGTGCGGGGAGGGCGACTGAGGCTCGTGAGCAGTACTTC
-	-	TRBJ2-1	TRBV5-1	CASSLEMTYNEQFF	TGCGCCAGCAGCTTGGAAATGACCTACAATGAGCAGTTCTTC
few	-	TRBJ2-7	TRBV6-2/TRBV6-3	CASQKGGSYEQYF	TGTGCCAGCCAAAAAGGGGGGTCCTACGAGCAGTACTTC
few	TRBD1	TRBJ2-5	TRBV5-5	CASSLAPSRGQETQYF	TGTGCCAGCAGCTTGGCCCCGAGCAGGGGGCAAGAGACCCAGTACTTC
-	TRBD2	TRBJ2-3	TRBV3-1	CASSASGSISDTQYF	TGTGCCAGCAGTGCAAGCGGGAGTATTTCAGATACGCAGTATTTT
few	-	TRBJ1-1	TRBV12-3/TRBV12-4	CASNGQMNTEAFF	TGTGCCAGCAATGGACAGATGAACACTGAAGCTTTCTTT
few	TRBD2	TRBJ2-5	TRBV20-1	CSARWLLAPKEETQYF	TGCAGTGCTAGGTGGCTACTAGCGCCAAAAGAAGAGACCCAGTACTTC
few	-	TRBJ2-2	TRBV24-1	CATSSYLMSGELFF	TGTGCCACCAGCAGTTATTTGATGTCCGGGGAGCTGTTTTTT
-	-	TRBJ2-1	TRBV19	CASSLRTGINEQFF	TGTGCCAGTAGTTTAAGGACGGGGATTAATGAGCAGTTCTTC
-	TRBD2	TRBJ2-3	TRBV10-3	CAIGTTTDTQYF	TGTGCCATTGGGACTACCACAGATACGCAGTATTTT
few	TRBD1	TRBJ1-3	TRBV7-9	CASSLGQGAGNTIYF	TGTGCCAGCAGCTTGGGACAGGGCGCTGGAAACACCATATATTTT
few	-	TRBJ1-2	TRBV5-1	CASGINGYTF	TGCGCCAGCGGTATAAATGGCTACACCTTC
few	-	TRBJ2-7	TRBV7-3	CANGIPGDF	TGTGCCAATGGGATCCCTGGCGACTTC
few	TRBD1	TRBJ2-5	TRBV6-2/TRBV6-3	CASSDRGLNQETQYF	TGTGCCAGCAGCGACAGGGGGCTGAACCAAGAGACCCAGTACTTC
-	-	TRBJ1-2	TRBV4-3	CASSQDWVGDYGYTF	TGCGCCAGCAGCCAAGATTGGGTGGGGGACTATGGCTACACCTTC
-	-	TRBJ2-5	TRBV5-1	CASSLATPKTQYF	TGCGCCAGCAGCTTGGCCACCCCGAAAACCCAGTACTTC
few	-	TRBJ2-7	TRBV7-2	CASSSLRGSHEQYF	TGTGCCAGCAGCTCCCTTCGAGGGAGCCACGAGCAGTACTTC